This T cell receptor beta chain came from a study of T cell repertoires in cytomegalovirus infection. Study at large: Shared public TCR beta signatures pointed to both CMV infection and a matching HLA type. Overall study results and limits: The response measured ex vivo was dominated by TCR beta clonotypes (HLA-C-restricted and CMV-specific).

Each CDR3 protein is one row after TCRdb ran MiXCR on the reads. Of about half a million distinct CDR3 sequences listed, more than 40% were seen once; the top ten hold around 44%. The CDR3 totals 13 residues. The V and J ends lost 3 bases and 6 bases respectively, with 9 bases between them. With respect to this clonotype: Its matching antigen is unknown.

The J gene is TRBJ2-1, the V gene TRBV7-1, with D perhaps assigned TRBD1 or TRBD2 (5 bases each). TRBV7-1 carries the ORF label, with uncertain function. The material was cultured PBMCs, obtained from culture after CMV antigen stimulation. This clonotype was obtained from a human donor in good health (CMV status not recorded). Some clones in this sample may be carry-over from other donors' samples. Here the CDR3 reads CASSSRDANEQFF. The CDR3 nucleotides are TGTGCCAGCAGCTCCCGGGACGCCAATGAGCAGTTCTTC.